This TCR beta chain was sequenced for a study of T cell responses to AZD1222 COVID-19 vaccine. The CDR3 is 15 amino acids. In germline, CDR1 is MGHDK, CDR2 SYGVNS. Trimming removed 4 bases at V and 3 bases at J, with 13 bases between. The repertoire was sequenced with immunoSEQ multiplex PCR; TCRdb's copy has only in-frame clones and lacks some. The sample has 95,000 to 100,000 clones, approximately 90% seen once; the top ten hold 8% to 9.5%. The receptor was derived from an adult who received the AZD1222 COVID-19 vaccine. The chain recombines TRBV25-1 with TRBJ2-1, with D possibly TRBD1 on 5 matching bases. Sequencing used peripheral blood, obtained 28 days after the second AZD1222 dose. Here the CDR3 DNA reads TGTGCCAGCAGTGCCCGGGCCAGGGACTACAATGAGCAGTTCTTC. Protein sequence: CASSARARDYNEQFF.